Presented here are 24 T cell receptor beta chains from one specimen sequenced in a study of cytomegalovirus exposure and HLA in healthy donors (dated by TCRdb to about 2017). The library was built by means of the immunoSEQ multiplex PCR assay. For the multiplex PCR, a mixture combining 60 forward primers for TCR Vbeta segments and 13 reverse primers for TCR Jbeta segments was used. The clones in this table, taken by TCRdb from immuneACCESS, are in-frame only. Not every clone is retained; where verified, under half of the shortfall comes from an unresolved V gene, and the cause of the rest is unknown. The sample table lists approximately 160,000 clones, roughly 80% of them with a count of one. The top ten clonotypes cover about 1.6% of the sample. Sequencing input: PBMCs. The source is a girl aged 10-17 years in good health and CMV-seropositive.

The chain couples TRBV7-8 to TRBJ1-1; no reliable D call. Germline CDR1 SGHVS, CDR2 FQNEAQ. The V end was cut by 8 bases, the J end by 2 bases, with 12 bases between. The CDR3 is 13 residues long. CDR3 region: CASLNGVNTEAFF. The CDR3 bases are TGTGCCAGCCTCAACGGGGTAAACACTGAAGCTTTCTTT.

V and J are TRBV7-9 and TRBJ1-2, with a tentative D call TRBD1 (5 bases). The V end lost 1 base, the J end lost 7 bases, and 19 bases lay between the germline ends. Germline V lookup: CDR1 SEHNR, CDR2 FQNEAQ (reference sequence). The CDR3 is made up of 16 amino acids. CDR3 in amino acids: CASSLVVGHTVGGYTF. The CDR3 coding sequence is TGTGCCAGCAGCTTAGTGGTCGGACACACGGTCGGTGGCTACACCTTC.

The chain recombines TRBV7-8 with TRBJ1-2; TRBD1 is a possible D gene (5 bases). This CDR3 is built from 16 residues. CDR1 is SGHVS and CDR2 is FQNEAQ in the germline V gene. V lost 1 base and J 2 bases, leaving 14 bases between the germline ends. The CDR3 reads CASSLGLGPINYGYTF. CDR3 nucleotide sequence: TGTGCCAGCAGCTTAGGGTTGGGGCCCATAAACTATGGCTACACCTTC.

The chain employs TRBV7-3 and TRBJ2-3, with TRBD2 identical over 7 bases. The ends lost 4 bases at V and 2 bases at J; junction bases unmatched: 9. The CDR3 has 16 residues. The germline CDR1 and CDR2 sequences are SGHTA and FQGTGA. DNA for the CDR3: TGTGCCAGCAGCTCCCAACTAGCGCCCTACACAGATACGCAGTATTTT. Amino acid sequence: CASSSQLAPYTDTQYF.

V and J are TRBV6-1 and TRBJ1-4; the D is unclear. Trimming left V 8 bases short and J 6 bases short, with 16 bases between. The length of the CDR3 is 14 residues. CDR1 MNHNS and CDR2 SASEGT come from the germline V gene. The CDR3 nucleotides read TGTGCCAGCCGGCGGGGTTCTCGGGATGAAAAACTGTTTTTT. Amino acids: CASRRGSRDEKLFF.

The chain has TRBV30 and TRBJ1-2; 8 nucleotides match TRBD1. Germline V lookup: CDR1 GTSNPN, CDR2 SVGIG (reference sequence). V lost 4 bases, J lost 3 bases, and 13 bases stayed unmatched. CDR3 length equals 16 residues. The CDR3 coding sequence is TGTGCCTGGACCGGACAGGGTGGTTACGCAGACTATGGCTACACCTTC. Its translation: CAWTGQGGYADYGYTF. Based on the CDR3 plus reference TRBV30 and TRBJ1-2, the full variable domain is SQTIHQWPATLVQPVGSPLSLECTVEGTSNPNLYWYRQAAGRGLQLLFYSVGIGQISSEVPQNLSASRPQDRQFILSSKKLLLSDSGFYLCAWTGQGGYADYGYTFGSGTRLTVV.

The chain recombines TRBV16 with TRBJ1-5; D call uncertain. Germline V gene sequence: CDR1 KGHSY, CDR2 FQNENV. The CDR3 totals 14 residues. V lost 4 bases, J lost 3 bases, and 10 bases lay in between. The CDR3 protein is CASSRMGPNQPQHF. CDR3 bases: TGTGCCAGCAGCCGTATGGGCCCCAATCAGCCCCAGCATTTT.

The genes are TRBV10-3 and TRBJ2-7; weak D call: TRBD1 (6 bases). Germline V lookup: CDR1 ENHRY, CDR2 SYGVKD. This CDR3 spans 13 amino acids. The germline V and J ends were trimmed by 2 bases and 1 base, with 6 bases remaining between them. DNA for the CDR3: TGTGCCATCAGTGAGGACAGGTCCTACGAGCAGTACTTC. Protein product: CAISEDRSYEQYF.

This clone was counted a single time. This chain connects TRBV28 to TRBJ2-1, with D perhaps TRBD2 (5 bases). V lost 6 bases to trimming and J lost 15 bases, with 21 bases between them. This CDR3 is 13 amino acids long. Germline values: CDR1 MDHEN, CDR2 SYDVKM. The CDR3: CASRARLGRGWFF. The CDR3 nucleotides are TGTGCCAGCAGAGCCAGGTTAGGCCGAGGGTGGTTCTTC.

The chain couples TRBV7-9 to TRBJ1-5; D possibly corresponds to TRBD1 (6 bases). From germline, CDR1 is SEHNR and CDR2 FQNEAQ (reference sequence). V was trimmed by 8 bases and J by 2 bases, leaving 10 bases between them. The CDR3 runs 13 residues. The CDR3: CASVRGGNQPQHF. CDR3 nucleotide sequence: TGTGCCAGCGTCAGGGGCGGCAATCAGCCCCAGCATTTT. The full variable domain, in which reference TRBV7-9 and TRBJ1-5 provide the parts outside the CDR3, is DTGVSQNPRHKITKRGQNVTFRCDPISEHNRLYWYRQTLGQGPEFLTYFQNEAQLEKSRLLSDRFSAERPKGSFSTLEIQRTEQGDSAMYLCASVRGGNQPQHFGDGTRLSIL.

The chain combines TRBV7-6 with TRBJ2-5, with 9 bases aligning to TRBD2. CDR3 length equals 15 residues. Germline V CDR1 and CDR2: SGHVS, FNYEAQ. With 1 base clipped from V and 7 bases from J, the junction kept 7 bases outside the gene matches. The CDR3 bases are TGTGCCAGCAGCTTAGAAGCTAGCGGGACCGGGACCCAGTACTTC. Its protein product is CASSLEASGTGTQYF.

A single count supports this clone. The rearrangement uses TRBV6-6 and TRBJ1-5; 7 nucleotides match TRBD1. J lost 5 bases, V lost 11 bases, and 9 bases had no gene match. Looked up from germline, CDR1 is MNHNY and CDR2 is SVGAGI (reference sequence). The CDR3 loop spans 13 amino acids. CDR3: CAEGDRRDQPQHF. In DNA, the CDR3 is TGTGCCGAGGGGGACAGAAGAGATCAGCCCCAGCATTTT.

V gene TRBV9 combines with J gene TRBJ2-7; 12 positions agree with TRBD1. The CDR3 is 15 residues long. The germline gives CDR1 SGDLS, CDR2 YYNGEE. With V trimmed by 2 bases and J by 0 bases, 0 bases remained unmatched. The CDR3 DNA is TGTGCCAGCAGCGTGGGACAGGGGGCCTCCTACGAGCAGTACTTC. Translation: CASSVGQGASYEQYF.

This rearrangement joins TRBV18 to TRBJ2-1; a possible D gene is TRBD2 (6 bases). The CDR3 has 16 amino acids. Looked up from germline, CDR1 is KGHSH and CDR2 is LQKENI. The V gene lost 3 bases and the J gene lost 1 base, with 13 bases spanning the gap. In DNA form, the CDR3 reads TGTGCCAGCTCACCGATGACGGGAGCTTCCTACAATGAGCAGTTCTTC. The encoded protein is CASSPMTGASYNEQFF.

This clone turned up a few times. V gene TRBV5-1 combines with J gene TRBJ2-1; a possible D gene is TRBD1 (6 bases). V was clipped by 4 bases and J by 6 bases, with 17 bases between them. Germline CDR1 reads SGHRS; CDR2 reads YFSETQ. CDR3 length: 15 residues. In DNA form, the CDR3 reads TGCGCCAGCAGCCCGGGACATGGGGTTCCCAATGAGCAGTTCTTC. Residues: CASSPGHGVPNEQFF.

This clone was counted a single time. The J gene is TRBJ1-2, the V gene TRBV9; possibly TRBD1 for D (6 bases). V gave up 2 bases and J gave up 4 bases, with 15 bases separating them. The length of the CDR3 is 15 residues. Germline CDR1 reads SGDLS; CDR2 reads YYNGEE. CDR3 sequence: CASSVPGHLSYGYTF. In DNA form, the CDR3 reads TGTGCCAGCAGCGTCCCGGGACACTTGTCCTATGGCTACACCTTC. Supplemented by reference TRBV9 and TRBJ1-2, the full variable domain reads DSGVTQTPKHLITATGQRVTLRCSPRSGDLSVYWYQQSLDQGLQFLIQYYNGEERAKGNILERFSAQQFPDLHSELNLSSLELGDSALYFCASSVPGHLSYGYTFGSGTRLTVV.

V usage is TRBV11-2 and J usage is TRBJ2-3, with TRBD2 matching over 11 bases. V lost 4 bases, J lost 4 bases, and 10 bases stayed unmatched. The CDR3 length is 17 residues. Germline CDR1 SGHAT, CDR2 FQNNGV. The CDR3 here is CASSSHPGLAGADTQYF. The CDR3 DNA reads TGTGCCAGCAGCTCCCACCCCGGACTAGCGGGCGCAGATACGCAGTATTTT.

This clone was recorded a few times. The chain has TRBV7-9 and TRBJ1-2; TRBD1 matches at 8 bases. Looked up from germline, CDR1 is SEHNR and CDR2 is FQNEAQ (reference sequence). V shed 1 base and J 7 bases; nucleotides not matched to a gene: 5. CDR3 length: 14 amino acids. CDR3: CASSLVQGASGYTF. The CDR3 region has the DNA TGTGCCAGCAGCTTAGTCCAGGGGGCTAGTGGCTACACCTTC. Drawing the rest from reference TRBV7-9 and TRBJ1-2, the complete variable domain is DTGVSQNPRHKITKRGQNVTFRCDPISEHNRLYWYRQTLGQGPEFLTYFQNEAQLEKSRLLSDRFSAERPKGSFSTLEIQRTEQGDSAMYLCASSLVQGASGYTFGSGTRLTVV.

V usage is TRBV5-1 and J usage is TRBJ1-1; 8 bases are a match to TRBD1. The CDR3 runs 14 residues. The V gene end was trimmed by 5 bases and the J gene end by 1 base; junction bases not matched to a gene: 4. CDR1 is SGHRS and CDR2 is YFSETQ in the germline V gene. This chain's CDR3 is CASRAQGGNTEAFF. Here the CDR3 DNA reads TGCGCCAGCAGGGCACAGGGGGGGAACACTGAAGCTTTCTTT. Using reference TRBV5-1 and TRBJ1-1 for the parts outside the CDR3, the full variable domain is KAGVTQTPRYLIKTRGQQVTLSCSPISGHRSVSWYQQTPGQGLQFLFEYFSETQRNKGNFPGRFSGRQFSNSRSEMNVSTLELGDSALYLCASRAQGGNTEAFFGQGTRLTVV.

This clone was detected a few times. The chain carries TRBV18 and TRBJ2-7; 7 bases match TRBD1. J gave up 0 bases and V 3 bases, and 2 bases lay outside the gene matches. There are 14 residues in the CDR3. The germline V gene encodes CDR1 KGHSH and CDR2 LQKENI. The CDR3 protein is CASSPRDSSYEQYF. CDR3 nucleotides: TGTGCCAGCTCACCCCGGGACAGCTCCTACGAGCAGTACTTC.

The V and J genes are TRBV7-8 and TRBJ1-5, with TRBD1 matching 7 bases. The CDR3 sequence is 17 residues long. The trim removed 1 base at V and 7 bases at J, leaving 13 bases unmatched. Germline loops: CDR1 SGHVS, CDR2 FQNEAQ. Here the CDR3 reads CASSLVQTGLRRQPQHF. CDR3 DNA sequence: TGTGCCAGCAGCTTAGTCCAGACAGGGCTCCGTCGGCAGCCCCAGCATTTT.

The chain recombines TRBV2 with TRBJ2-7, with 8 bases fitting TRBD2. Trimming took 3 bases from V and 1 from J; bases not matched to a gene: 5. CDR3 size: 15 residues. From germline, CDR1 is SNHLY and CDR2 FYNNEI. The DNA of the CDR3 is TGTGCCAGCAGTGAGCAAGCGGGAGAGTCCTACGAGCAGTACTTC. Its translation: CASSEQAGESYEQYF.

The chain employs TRBV13 and TRBJ2-5; no reliable D call. The CDR3 has 13 amino acids. The V gene's germline CDR1 is PRHDT and CDR2 FYEKMQ (reference sequence). V lost 3 bases to trimming and J lost 5 bases, with 10 bases between them. Here the CDR3 reads CASSLEPQETQYF. For the CDR3, the DNA is TGTGCCAGCAGCTTGGAGCCGCAGGAGACCCAGTACTTC.

The J gene is TRBJ1-1, the V gene TRBV6-5, with D perhaps TRBD1 (6 bases). This CDR3 has 12 residues. Germline-derived CDR1 and CDR2 are MNHEY and SVGAGI. The ends were cut back, 10 bases at V and 2 bases at J, with 11 bases in the middle. CDR3 sequence (DNA): TGTGCCACCAACAGGGCCAACACTGAAGCTTTCTTT. Protein product: CATNRANTEAFF.